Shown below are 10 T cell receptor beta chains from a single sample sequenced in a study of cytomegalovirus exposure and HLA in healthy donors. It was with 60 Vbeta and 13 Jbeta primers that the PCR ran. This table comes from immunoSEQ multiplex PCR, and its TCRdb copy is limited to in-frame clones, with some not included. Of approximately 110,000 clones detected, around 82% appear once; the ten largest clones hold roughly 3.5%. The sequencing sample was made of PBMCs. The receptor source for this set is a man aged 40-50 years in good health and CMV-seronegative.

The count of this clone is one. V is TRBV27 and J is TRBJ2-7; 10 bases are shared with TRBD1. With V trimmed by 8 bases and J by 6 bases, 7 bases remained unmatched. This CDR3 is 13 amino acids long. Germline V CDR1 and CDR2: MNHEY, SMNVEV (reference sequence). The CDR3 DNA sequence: TGTGCCAGCCGGGACAGGGGAATCCGCGAGCAGTACTTC. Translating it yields CASRDRGIREQYF.

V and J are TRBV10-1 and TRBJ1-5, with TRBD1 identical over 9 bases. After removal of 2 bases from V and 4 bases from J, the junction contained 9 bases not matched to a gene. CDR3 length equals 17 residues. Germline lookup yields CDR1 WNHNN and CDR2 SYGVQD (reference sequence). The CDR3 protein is CASSETGGATRNQPQHF. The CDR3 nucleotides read TGCGCCAGCAGTGAGACAGGGGGCGCGACAAGGAATCAGCCCCAGCATTTT.

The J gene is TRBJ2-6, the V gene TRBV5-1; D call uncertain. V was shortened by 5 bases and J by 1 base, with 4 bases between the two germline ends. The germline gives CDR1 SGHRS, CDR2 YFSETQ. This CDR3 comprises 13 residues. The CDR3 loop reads CASRLSGANVLTF. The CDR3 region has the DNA TGCGCCAGCAGACTGTCTGGGGCCAACGTCCTGACTTTC.

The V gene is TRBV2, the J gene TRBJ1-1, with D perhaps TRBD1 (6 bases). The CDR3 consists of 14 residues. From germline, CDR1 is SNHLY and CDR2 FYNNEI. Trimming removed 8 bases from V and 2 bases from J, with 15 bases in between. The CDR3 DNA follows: TGTGCCAGCGATGGCCGGGACACCAACACTGAAGCTTTCTTT. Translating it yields CASDGRDTNTEAFF.

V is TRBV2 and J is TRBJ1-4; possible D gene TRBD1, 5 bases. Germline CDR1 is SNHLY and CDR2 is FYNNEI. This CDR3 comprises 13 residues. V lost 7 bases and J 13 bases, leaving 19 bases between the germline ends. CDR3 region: CASTPEGGGGLFF. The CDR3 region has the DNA TGTGCCAGCACGCCCGAAGGTGGGGGAGGACTGTTTTTT.

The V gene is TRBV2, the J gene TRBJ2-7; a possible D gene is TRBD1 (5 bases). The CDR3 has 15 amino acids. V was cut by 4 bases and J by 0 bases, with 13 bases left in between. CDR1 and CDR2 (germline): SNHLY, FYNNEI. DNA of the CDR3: TGTGCCAGCAGTGGAATAGGGGCGGTCTCCTACGAGCAGTACTTC. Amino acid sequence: CASSGIGAVSYEQYF.

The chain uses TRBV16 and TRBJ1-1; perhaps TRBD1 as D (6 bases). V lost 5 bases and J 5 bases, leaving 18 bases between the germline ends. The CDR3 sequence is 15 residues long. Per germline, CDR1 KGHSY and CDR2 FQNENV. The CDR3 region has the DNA TGTGCCAGCAGCGCAACGAGAGGGGGAGAAACTGAAGCTTTCTTT. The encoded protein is CASSATRGGETEAFF.

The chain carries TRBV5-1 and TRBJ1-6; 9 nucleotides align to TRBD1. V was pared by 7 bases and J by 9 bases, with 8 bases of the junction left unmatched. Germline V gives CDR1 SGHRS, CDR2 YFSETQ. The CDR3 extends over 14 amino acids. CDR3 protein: CASAPGQGGSPLHF. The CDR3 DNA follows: TGCGCCAGCGCACCGGGACAGGGAGGTTCACCCCTCCACTTT. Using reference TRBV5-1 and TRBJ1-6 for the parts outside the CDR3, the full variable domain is KAGVTQTPRYLIKTRGQQVTLSCSPISGHRSVSWYQQTPGQGLQFLFEYFSETQRNKGNFPGRFSGRQFSNSRSEMNVSTLELGDSALYLCASAPGQGGSPLHFGNGTRLTVT.

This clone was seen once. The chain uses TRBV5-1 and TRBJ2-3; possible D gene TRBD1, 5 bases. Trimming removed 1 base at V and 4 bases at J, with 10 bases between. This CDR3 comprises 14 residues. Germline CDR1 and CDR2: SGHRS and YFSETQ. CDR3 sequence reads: CASSLSGAADTQYF. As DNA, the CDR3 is TGCGCCAGCAGCTTGTCTGGGGCGGCAGATACGCAGTATTTT.

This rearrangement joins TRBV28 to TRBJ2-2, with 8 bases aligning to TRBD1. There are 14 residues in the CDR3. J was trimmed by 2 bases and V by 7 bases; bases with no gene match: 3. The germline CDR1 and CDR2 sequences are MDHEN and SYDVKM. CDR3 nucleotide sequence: TGTGCCAGCAATGACAGGGGAAACACCGGGGAGCTGTTTTTT. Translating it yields CASNDRGNTGELFF.